The 29 T cell receptor beta chains in this list originate from one sample, sequenced in a study of identical twins. TCRdb used MiXCR to reprocess the 5' RACE reads, holding one entry per CDR3 protein. The sample records roughly 260,000 distinct CDR3 sequences, 7.5% being singletons. The data were also submitted as part of a second study, on yellow fever vaccine responses in identical twins.

Sequencing was done on a sample of CD8+ T cells sorted from blood. Source of these receptors: a woman younger than 35 in good health.

This clonotype was detected ten times or more. V gene TRBV20-1 combines with J gene TRBJ2-7, with D uncertain. The V end lost 0 bases, the J end lost 2 bases, and 8 bases lay between the germline ends. Germline V gives CDR1 DFQATT, CDR2 SNEGSKA (reference sequence). CDR3 length: 13 amino acids. The CDR3 DNA reads TGCAGTGCTAGAGATGGTTGGGCCTACGAGCAGTACTTC. Translating it yields CSARDGWAYEQYF.

This clonotype was observed many times. The rearrangement links TRBV20-1 to TRBJ2-7, with D perhaps TRBD1 (7 bases). Trimming pared 3 bases from V and 2 bases from J, leaving 11 bases between. Germline CDR1 is DFQATT and CDR2 is SNEGSKA (reference sequence). The CDR3 has 13 residues. The CDR3 nucleotides read TGCAGTGCTAGGCCCAGGGGGGCCTACGAGCAGTACGTC. Translation: CSARPRGAYEQYV.

This clonotype was detected only a few times. V and J are TRBV7-9 and TRBJ2-5, with D possibly TRBD2 on 5 matching bases. The ends were cut back, 2 bases at V and 9 bases at J, with 16 bases in the middle. This CDR3 region has 14 residues. Germline assignment: CDR1 SEHNR and CDR2 FQNEAQ (reference sequence). In DNA, the CDR3 is TGTGCCAGCAGCTTAACAGTATTCGAGGGAGCCCAGTACTTC. Residues: CASSLTVFEGAQYF. The whole variable domain, filled in from reference TRBV7-9 and TRBJ2-5, reads DTGVSQNPRHKITKRGQNVTFRCDPISEHNRLYWYRQTLGQGPEFLTYFQNEAQLEKSRLLSDRFSAERPKGSFSTLEIQRTEQGDSAMYLCASSLTVFEGAQYFGPGTRLLVL.

As regards this clonotype: Possible read error: a much larger clone is one base away. This chain links TRBV4-1 with TRBJ2-5; 10 positions match TRBD1. Losses at the gene ends were 2 bases for V and 4 bases for J; bases not matched to a gene: 10. The CDR3 runs to 17 residues. Germline V CDR1 and CDR2: MGHRA, YSYEKL. The chain's CDR3 is CASSQPYFGTGVETQYF. The CDR3 DNA reads as TGCGCCAGCAGCCAACCCTACTTTGGGACAGGGGTAGAGACCCAGTACTTC.

In this sample, this clonotype turned up many times. J is TRBJ1-6 and V is TRBV10-3, with D possibly TRBD1 on 5 matching bases. The length of the CDR3 is 14 residues. Trimming took off 4 bases at V and 6 bases at J, with 10 bases between the two ends. Germline V gene lookup returns CDR1 ENHRY and CDR2 SYGVKD. CDR3 protein: CAISVAGINSPLHF. CDR3 in DNA: TGTGCCATCAGTGTAGCAGGGATTAATTCACCCCTCCACTTT.

V and J are TRBV27 and TRBJ1-1; perhaps TRBD1 as D (5 bases). Germline CDR1 MNHEY, CDR2 SMNVEV (reference sequence). CDR3 length: 18 amino acids. Trimming removed 6 bases from V and 0 bases from J, with 23 bases in between. CDR3: CASSPSMRGPTMNTEAFF. CDR3 coding DNA: TGTGCCAGCAGCCCAAGCATGAGGGGCCCTACCATGAACACTGAAGCTTTCTTT.

This clonotype turned up a few times. V is TRBV6-6 and J is TRBJ2-2; D not resolved. The germline V gene encodes CDR1 MNHNY and CDR2 SVGAGI (reference sequence). The CDR3 is 11 amino acids. The V end lost 7 bases, the J end lost 7 bases, and 7 bases lay between the germline ends. The CDR3 spells CASNLGGELFF. The CDR3, as DNA: TGTGCCAGCAACCTAGGCGGGGAGCTGTTTTTT.

The CDR3 sequence: CASKLTRGGYNEQFF. CDR3 in DNA: TGTGCCAGCAAATTGACCCGCGGGGGCTACAATGAGCAGTTCTTC. This chain uses TRBV3-1 with TRBJ2-1, with 7 bases that match TRBD2. V lost 7 bases and J lost 3; bases outside the gene matches: 9. Germline lookup yields CDR1 LGHDT and CDR2 YNNKEL (reference sequence). The CDR3 runs to 15 residues.

This clonotype came up many times. V usage is TRBV7-8 and J usage is TRBJ2-2; 11 nucleotides line up with TRBD2. The CDR3 length is 15 residues. Germline lookup yields CDR1 SGHVS and CDR2 FQNEAQ. V lost 2 bases and J lost 4; bases outside the gene matches: 0. The chain's CDR3 is CASSLLAGGTGELFF. CDR3 sequence (DNA): TGTGCCAGCAGCTTACTAGCGGGAGGCACCGGGGAGCTGTTTTTT.

The chain uses TRBV25-1 and TRBJ2-3; 13 nucleotides agree with TRBD2. V lost 6 bases, J lost 4 bases, and 25 bases stayed unmatched. This CDR3 comprises 22 residues. Germline assignment: CDR1 MGHDK and CDR2 SYGVNS. The CDR3 DNA reads TGTGCCAGCAGCCTATTGACACAGAGAGGGACTAGCGGGACCCTTCTGGCAGATACGCAGTATTTT. The encoded protein is CASSLLTQRGTSGTLLADTQYF.

The chain uses TRBV28 and TRBJ2-7; D gene ambiguous. The CDR3 totals 11 residues. Trimming removed 1 base from V and 6 bases from J, with 4 bases in between. The germline V gene has CDR1 MDHEN and CDR2 SYDVKM. CDR3 residues: CASSLSLEQYF. The DNA for the CDR3 is TGTGCCAGCAGTTTATCCCTCGAGCAGTACTTC.

The J gene is TRBJ2-7, the V gene TRBV5-5, with D possibly TRBD2 on 6 matching bases. The CDR3 contains 16 residues. CDR1 and CDR2 from the germline V gene are SGHKS and YYEKEE (reference sequence). Deletions cut 2 bases from V and 4 bases from J, with 19 bases between. CDR3: CASSFGGSGDPYEQYV. In DNA, the CDR3 is TGTGCCAGCAGCTTTGGGGGGTCTGGGGACCCTTACGAGCAGTACGTC.

This clonotype was observed many times. This rearrangement joins TRBV28 to TRBJ2-7; no clear D gene. Germline lookup yields CDR1 MDHEN and CDR2 SYDVKM. The germline V and J ends were trimmed by 2 bases and 2 bases, with 7 bases remaining between them. The CDR3 contains 13 residues. The CDR3 region is CASSLGNPYEQYF. DNA of the CDR3: TGTGCCAGCAGTTTAGGCAACCCCTACGAGCAGTACTTC.

This clonotype came up a few times. The rearrangement uses TRBV3-1 and TRBJ2-7, with a tentative D call TRBD2 (5 bases). This CDR3 comprises 13 residues. Germline CDR1 reads LGHDT; CDR2 reads YNNKEL (reference sequence). Trimming removed 7 bases at V and 6 bases at J, with 16 bases between. The CDR3 bases are TGTGCCAGCACCGGGAAGAGAGTGGGCGAGCAGTACTTC. This codes for CASTGKRVGEQYF.

The rearrangement links TRBV12-5 to TRBJ1-2; the D is unclear. CDR1 is LGHNT and CDR2 is FRNRAP in the germline V gene. Trimming cost V 6 bases and J 8 bases, with 16 bases left between them. The CDR3 is made up of 13 amino acids. The CDR3: CASGRVGSRGYTF. DNA of the CDR3: TGTGCTAGTGGACGCGTAGGGTCTAGAGGCTACACCTTC.

The rearrangement uses TRBV6-5 and TRBJ2-2, with D uncertain. The ends were cut back, 2 bases at V and 4 bases at J, with 11 bases in the middle. Germline assignment: CDR1 MNHEY and CDR2 SVGAGI. The CDR3 loop spans 15 amino acids. CDR3 residues: CASSYVWASTGELFF. CDR3 nucleotide sequence: TGTGCCAGCAGTTACGTCTGGGCGTCCACCGGGGAGCTGTTTTTT.

This clonotype has at least ten counts. The chain combines TRBV11-2 with TRBJ2-7; 10 bases align to TRBD1. Germline CDR1 and CDR2: SGHAT and FQNNGV. This CDR3 region has 12 residues. V was pared by 8 bases and J by 4 bases, with 2 bases of the junction left unmatched. The chain's CDR3 is CASGDRGYEQYV. CDR3 sequence (DNA): TGTGCCAGCGGGGACAGGGGATACGAGCAGTACGTC.

This clonotype was recorded at least ten times. The rearrangement joins TRBV10-1 to TRBJ2-5; D gene ambiguous. CDR3 length: 14 residues. Germline V gene lookup returns CDR1 WNHNN and CDR2 SYGVQD (reference sequence). Trimming took off 6 bases at V and 5 bases at J, with 16 bases between the two ends. The CDR3 loop is CASSQDLFGETQYF. For the CDR3, the DNA is TGCGCCAGCAGCCAGGACCTCTTCGGGGAGACCCAGTACTTC.

The chain has TRBV19 and TRBJ2-1; 11 nucleotides agree with TRBD2. The V segment lost 5 bases and the J segment 8 bases; nucleotides outside the gene matches: 8. The germline V gene has CDR1 LNHDA and CDR2 SQIVND (reference sequence). The CDR3 has 15 amino acids. The CDR3 loop is CASSATSGSRDEQFF. The CDR3 nucleotides read TGTGCCAGTAGTGCAACTAGCGGGAGTCGGGATGAGCAGTTCTTC.

This clonotype has a count of ten or more. The V gene is TRBV9, the J gene TRBJ1-1, with no clear D. Trimming cost V 6 bases and J 0 bases, with 12 bases left between them. The CDR3 loop spans 14 amino acids. The V gene's germline CDR1 is SGDLS and CDR2 YYNGEE. This CDR3 reads CASKGRNMNTEAFF. In DNA, the CDR3 is TGTGCCAGCAAGGGTCGGAACATGAACACTGAAGCTTTCTTT.

The chain links TRBV7-7 to TRBJ2-5; D is undetermined. Trimming stripped 2 bases from V and 3 bases from J, with 7 bases between. CDR1 is SSHAT and CDR2 is FNYEAQ in the germline V gene (reference sequence). This CDR3 has 13 residues. Here the CDR3 reads CASSLFKEETQYF. CDR3 coding DNA: TGTGCCAGCAGCTTATTTAAAGAAGAGACCCAGTACTTC. The whole variable domain, filled in from reference TRBV7-7 and TRBJ2-5, reads GAGVSQSPRYKVTKRGQDVTLRCDPISSHATLYWYQQALGQGPEFLTYFNYEAQPDKSGLPSDRFSAERPEGSISTLTIQRTEQRDSAMYRCASSLFKEETQYFGPGTRLLVL.

The table lists this clonotype with a few counts. The chain combines TRBV2 with TRBJ2-7, with D tentatively TRBD1 (6 bases). From germline, CDR1 is SNHLY and CDR2 FYNNEI. V lost 5 bases and J 6 bases, leaving 17 bases between the germline ends. The length of the CDR3 is 14 residues. The CDR3 bases are TGTGCCAGCAGTCCACAGGGTTTGGAGTCCGAGCAGTACTTC. Amino acids: CASSPQGLESEQYF.

This clonotype was picked up a small number of times. This chain links TRBV7-9 with TRBJ2-7, with D unclear. CDR3 size: 13 residues. Germline V gives CDR1 SEHNR, CDR2 FQNEAQ (reference sequence). Trimming took off 4 bases at V and 7 bases at J, with 14 bases between the two ends. In DNA, the CDR3 is TGTGCCAGCAGCTCCAAAGGGCGGTGGGAGCAGTACGTC. It specifies CASSSKGRWEQYV.

This clonotype was seen many times. V usage is TRBV7-2 and J usage is TRBJ1-6; D possibly corresponds to TRBD1 (5 bases). V was cut by 5 bases and J by 5 bases, with 13 bases left in between. The CDR3 is 15 residues long. Germline CDR1 is SGHTA and CDR2 is FQGNSA. This CDR3 is CASSPTGQHNSPLHF. The DNA of the CDR3 is TGTGCCAGCAGCCCAACGGGGCAGCATAATTCACCCCTCCACTTT. The full variable domain, rest sourced from reference TRBV7-2 and TRBJ1-6, is GAGVSQSPSNKVTEKGKDVELRCDPISGHTALYWYRQSLGQGLEFLIYFQGNSAPDKSGLPSDRFSAERTGGSVSTLTIQRTQQEDSAVYLCASSPTGQHNSPLHFGNGTRLTVT.

The table lists this clonotype with a few counts. This chain connects TRBV9 to TRBJ2-1; 11 bases map to TRBD2. Germline CDR1 SGDLS, CDR2 YYNGEE. The CDR3 runs to 18 residues. J was trimmed by 5 bases and V by 4 bases; bases with no gene match: 14. CDR3 region: CASSSDPRLAGPNNEQFF. The CDR3 nucleotides are TGTGCCAGCAGCTCAGACCCCAGACTAGCGGGACCTAACAATGAGCAGTTCTTC.

This clonotype was counted between two and nine times. V usage is TRBV4-1 and J usage is TRBJ2-1, with 13 bases lining up with TRBD2. Germline CDR1 MGHRA, CDR2 YSYEKL. V shed 2 bases and J 9 bases; nucleotides not matched to a gene: 7. The CDR3 is 16 residues long. The CDR3, as DNA: TGCGCCAGCAGCCAACACATGACTAGCGGGAGGACTGAGCAGTTCTTC. Translation: CASSQHMTSGRTEQFF.

In this sample, this clonotype turned up a few times. J is TRBJ2-2 and V is TRBV5-6; no clear D gene. There are 15 residues in the CDR3. Germline CDR1 and CDR2: SGHDT and YYEEEE. Trimming took 2 bases from V and 6 from J, leaving 14 bases between them. The CDR3 spells CASSFWQVGSGELFF. CDR3 in DNA: TGTGCCAGCAGCTTTTGGCAGGTGGGGTCCGGGGAGCTGTTTTTT.

This clonotype has more than one count but fewer than ten. The chain recombines TRBV28 with TRBJ2-3; D not resolved. CDR3 length equals 13 residues. The V end was cut by 6 bases, the J end by 11 bases, with 18 bases between. Germline V gene sequence: CDR1 MDHEN, CDR2 SYDVKM. CDR3 nucleotide sequence: TGTGCCAGCAGCCCCCCAGCGTCGGTGATGCAGTATTTT. It translates to CASSPPASVMQYF.

This clonotype has just a few counts. This rearrangement joins TRBV13 to TRBJ1-4; 7 nucleotides match TRBD1. Germline values: CDR1 PRHDT, CDR2 FYEKMQ (reference sequence). The CDR3 consists of 14 residues. The V gene end was trimmed by 3 bases and the J gene end by 3 bases; junction bases not matched to a gene: 1. The CDR3, as DNA: TGTGCCAGCAGCTTGGGACAGTCTAATGAAAAACTGTTTTTT. It is translated as CASSLGQSNEKLFF.